The 17 T cell receptor beta chains in this list originate from one sample, sequenced in a study of response to subunit inactivated influenza vaccine. TCRdb fed the RT-PCR reads into MiXCR, producing one record per CDR3 protein. This sample has fewer than 250,000 distinct CDR3 sequences, with 13% to 15% found just once. The sequenced sample was CD8+ T cells sorted from PBMCs, obtained around 5 days after vaccination. All receptors derive from a man in his forties or fifties who received an inactivated influenza vaccine.

The sample holds many counts of this clonotype. The genes are TRBV6-4 and TRBJ2-2; D unresolved. The CDR3 length is 12 residues. Trimming removed 3 bases from V and 3 bases from J, with 2 bases in between. CDR1 MRHNA and CDR2 SNTAGT come from the germline V gene. For the CDR3, the DNA is TGTGCCAGCAGTGAGGACACCGGGGAGCTGTTTTTT. It is translated as CASSEDTGELFF.

The gene calls are TRBV9 and TRBJ1-2; 9 bases are a match to TRBD1. This CDR3 contains 13 residues. Germline V CDR1 and CDR2: SGDLS, YYNGEE. Germline trimming cut 3 bases from V and 11 bases from J; bases unmatched to any gene: 8. The CDR3 DNA follows: TGTGCCAGCAGCGACCGGGACAGGGAGGATTACACCTTC. This gives the protein CASSDRDREDYTF.

This rearrangement joins TRBV3-1 to TRBJ2-5, with unresolved D. V shed 5 bases and J shed 0 bases, with 7 bases lying between them. Germline V gene data show CDR1 as LGHDT and CDR2 as YNNKEL (reference sequence). The length of the CDR3 is 13 residues. As DNA, the CDR3 is TGTGCCAGCAGCGGAGCCAACCAAGAGACCCAGTACTTC. Its translation: CASSGANQETQYF.

The rearrangement links TRBV7-9 to TRBJ1-4; D possibly corresponds to TRBD1 (5 bases). With 7 bases removed from V and 11 bases from J, the gap between germline ends came to 23 bases. The CDR3 is 15 amino acids. Germline V gives CDR1 SEHNR, CDR2 FQNEAQ (reference sequence). Here the CDR3 DNA reads TGTGCCAGCACCTCCCTACGGGCACAGGCCCAGAAACTGTTTTTT. Its translation is CASTSLRAQAQKLFF.

V is TRBV20-1 and J is TRBJ2-7, with D tentatively TRBD2 (6 bases). The CDR3 is 15 residues long. Germline loops: CDR1 DFQATT, CDR2 SNEGSKA (reference sequence). Trimming removed 0 bases from V and 4 bases from J, with 16 bases in between. Here the CDR3 reads CSARDRQGGFYEQYF. The DNA of the CDR3 is TGCAGTGCTAGAGATCGCCAGGGAGGTTTTTACGAGCAGTACTTC.

In its sample, this clonotype was seen many times. The chain is built from TRBV24-1 and TRBJ2-1, with 11 bases identical to TRBD1. This CDR3 region has 15 residues. Trimming removed 4 bases from V and 6 bases from J; junction bases left unmatched: 4. Germline values: CDR1 KGHDR, CDR2 SFDVKD. The CDR3 region has the DNA TGTGCCACCAGTGAGACCGGGACAGGGGGCAATGAGCAGTTCTTC. Its protein product is CATSETGTGGNEQFF.

This clonotype was counted at least ten times. This chain connects TRBV7-2 to TRBJ2-1; 9 bases agree with TRBD2. Germline-derived CDR1 and CDR2 are SGHTA and FQGNSA. The CDR3 runs to 14 residues. Germline trimming cut 0 bases from V and 15 bases from J; bases unmatched to any gene: 9. The CDR3 DNA is TGTGCCAGCAGCTTAGCGCGGGGGGGTATAGGTCCGTTCTTC. This encodes CASSLARGGIGPFF.

This sequence joins TRBV12-3 or TRBV12-4 and TRBJ2-7; D not certain. The CDR3 contains 14 residues. The V and J ends lost 3 bases and 0 bases respectively, with 9 bases between them. CDR3 loop: CASSFDGRSYEQYF. The CDR3 DNA sequence: TGTGCCAGCAGTTTCGACGGGCGCTCCTACGAGCAGTACTTC.

V and J are TRBV13 and TRBJ2-7, with 7 bases lining up with TRBD2. CDR3 length: 17 residues. The V and J ends lost 2 bases and 2 bases, in that order; junction bases with no gene match: 12. Germline assignment: CDR1 PRHDT and CDR2 FYEKMQ (reference sequence). The CDR3 DNA sequence: TGTGCCAGCAGCTTACAGGCCCTAGCGGCTATACCCTACGAGCAGTACTTC. Protein sequence: CASSLQALAAIPYEQYF.

This clonotype was counted many times. The chain combines TRBV5-1 with TRBJ1-1, with TRBD1 as a possible D gene (5 bases). The CDR3 is 15 residues long. Germline loops: CDR1 SGHRS, CDR2 YFSETQ. Trimming took off 0 bases at V and 0 bases at J, with 9 bases between the two ends. The DNA of the CDR3 is TGCGCCAGCAGCTTGGCCGGGGCAATGAACACTGAAGCTTTCTTT. Residues: CASSLAGAMNTEAFF.

This clonotype was observed many times. The chain employs TRBV5-1 and TRBJ2-3, with D maybe TRBD2 (6 bases). CDR3 length: 18 amino acids. Germline-derived CDR1 and CDR2 are SGHRS and YFSETQ. Trimming shortened V by 6 bases and J by 1 base, and 24 bases separated the two germline ends. The CDR3: CASKTLYVRESGTDTQYF. CDR3 nucleotide sequence: TGCGCCAGCAAGACTCTATACGTACGGGAGAGTGGCACAGATACGCAGTATTTT.

This clonotype has only a few counts. CDR3 protein: CASSQEFESYNEQFF. In nucleotides, the CDR3 is TGTGCCAGCAGCCAAGAGTTTGAATCCTACAATGAGCAGTTCTTC. V gene TRBV4-2 combines with J gene TRBJ2-1; no reliable D call. Trimming shortened V by 0 bases and J by 1 base, and 7 bases separated the two germline ends. Germline CDR1 is LGHNA and CDR2 is YNFKEQ. The CDR3 runs to 15 residues.

The gene calls are TRBV6-1 and TRBJ2-2; 10 bases match TRBD1. CDR1 MNHNS and CDR2 SASEGT come from the germline V gene. The CDR3 is made up of 17 amino acids. V lost 1 base, J lost 3 bases, and 5 bases stayed unmatched. CDR3 amino acids: CASSEVGTGVYTGELFF. Written as DNA, the CDR3 is TGTGCCAGCAGTGAAGTTGGGACAGGGGTTTACACCGGGGAGCTGTTTTTT.

In its sample, this clonotype ranks as medium-sized. CDR3 nucleotide sequence: TGCAGTGCTAACCCCGGGACAGTCTCCTACAATGAGCAGTTCTTC. Its translation: CSANPGTVSYNEQFF. The chain joins TRBV20-1 to TRBJ2-1, with 7 bases identical to TRBD1. With V trimmed by 4 bases and J by 0 bases, 6 bases remained unmatched. Per germline, CDR1 DFQATT and CDR2 SNEGSKA (reference sequence). The CDR3 runs to 15 residues.

Only a few counts were recorded for this clonotype. The chain links TRBV12-3 or TRBV12-4 to TRBJ1-3; D remains ambiguous. Trimming left V 3 bases short and J 0 bases short, with 9 bases between. The CDR3 is made up of 15 amino acids. The CDR3 is CASSFWVNSGNTIYF. The CDR3 DNA follows: TGTGCCAGCAGTTTTTGGGTGAACTCTGGAAACACCATATATTTT.

This clonotype was seen only a few times. The junction differs from germline at one of its ends, possibly a read error. The J gene is TRBJ2-7, the V gene TRBV10-2; D call uncertain. This CDR3 is built from 13 residues. Germline CDR1 WSHSY, CDR2 SAAADI. DNA of the CDR3: TGCGCCAGCAGTGAGTCGGCCGCCTACAAGCAGTACTTC. This translates into CASSESAAYKQYF.

A few counts support this clonotype. The genes are TRBV20-1 and TRBJ2-1; D gene unclear. Between the trimmed V and J ends, which lost 3 bases and 2 bases, there was a span of 8 bases. Per the germline V gene, CDR1 is DFQATT and CDR2 is SNEGSKA (reference sequence). The CDR3 has 13 residues. CDR3 DNA sequence: TGCAGTGCTAGTAGCAACCCCTACAATGAGCAGTTCTTC. Translated: CSASSNPYNEQFF.